These T cell receptor beta chains were read from a single sample in a study of T cell clusters in autoimmune cytopenias. Reanalyzing the multiplex PCR reads, TCRdb keeps one entry per CDR3 protein, without DNA. The ten top clones account for roughly 10%, within a sample of a few thousand distinct CDR3 sequences. These same records also appear under a second study, on T cell repertoires in aging, cancer and after chemotherapy.

The sequencing sample was made of peripheral blood. The origin of the receptors is a human donor in good health. Both conserved end residues are part of each CDR3. Fields, in order: V gene, clone size, J gene, CDR3 protein. Clone size is not always given. Where it is, it says once, few, many or a class for expanded clones.

>TRBV6-1|medium-sized|TRBJ2-6
CASTIGAASGANVLTF
>TRBV19|medium-sized|TRBJ1-5
CASSSLMGLSNQPQHF
>TRBV19|large|TRBJ1-5
CASSIGEHSNQPQHF
>TRBV6-4|medium-sized|TRBJ2-3
CASSDSSSGPTDTQYF
>TRBV24-1|medium-sized|TRBJ2-2
CATSDIAQITGELFF
>TRBV21-1|-|TRBJ2-4
CASSQGSGGEQYF
>TRBV15|medium-sized|TRBJ2-2
CATSRDRGGGELFF
>TRBV6-5|medium-sized|TRBJ2-2
CASKVDGPTGELFF
>TRBV20-1|-|TRBJ1-2
CSARTGGAEGYTF
>TRBV7-9|medium-sized|TRBJ2-7
CASGLAASYEQYF
>TRBV20-1|-|TRBJ2-1
CSASGRVGSYNEQFF
>TRBV7-9|-|TRBJ2-1
CASSAHPGRRSIEQFF
>TRBV20-1|-|TRBJ2-1
CSATGRGSYNEQFF
>TRBV10-3|medium-sized|TRBJ1-6
CAISEGNSPLHF